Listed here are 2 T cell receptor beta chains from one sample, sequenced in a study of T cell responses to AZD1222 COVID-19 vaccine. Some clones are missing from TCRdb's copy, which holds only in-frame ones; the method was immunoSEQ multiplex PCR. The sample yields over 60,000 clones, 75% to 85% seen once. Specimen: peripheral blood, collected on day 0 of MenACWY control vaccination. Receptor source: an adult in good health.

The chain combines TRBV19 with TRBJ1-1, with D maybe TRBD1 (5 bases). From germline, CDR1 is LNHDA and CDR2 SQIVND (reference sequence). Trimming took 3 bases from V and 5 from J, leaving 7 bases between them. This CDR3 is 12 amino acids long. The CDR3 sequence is CASSMGETEAFF. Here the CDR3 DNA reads TGTGCCAGTAGTATGGGGGAGACTGAAGCTTTCTTT.

The chain's CDR3 is CASSDNSGNSPLHF. CDR3 in DNA: TGTGCCAGCAGTGATAACAGTGGAAATTCACCCCTCCACTTT. J is TRBJ1-6 and V is TRBV2; D call uncertain. The germline CDR1 and CDR2 sequences are SNHLY and FYNNEI. V lost 3 bases to trimming and J lost 7 bases, with 10 bases between them. CDR3 length equals 14 residues.